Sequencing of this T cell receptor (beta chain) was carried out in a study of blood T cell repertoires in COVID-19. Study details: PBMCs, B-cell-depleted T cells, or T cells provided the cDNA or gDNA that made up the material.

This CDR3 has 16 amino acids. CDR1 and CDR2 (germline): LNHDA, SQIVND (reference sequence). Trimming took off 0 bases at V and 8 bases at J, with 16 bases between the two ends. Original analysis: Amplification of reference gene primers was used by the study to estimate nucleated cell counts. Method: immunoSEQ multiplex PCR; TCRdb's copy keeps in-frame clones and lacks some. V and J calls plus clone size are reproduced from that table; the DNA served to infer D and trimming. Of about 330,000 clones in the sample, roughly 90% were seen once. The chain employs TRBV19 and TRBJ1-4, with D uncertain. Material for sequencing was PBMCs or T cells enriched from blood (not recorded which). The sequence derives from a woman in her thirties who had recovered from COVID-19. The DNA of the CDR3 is TGTGCCAGTAGTATAGATCGAGGAGGGTTCAGGGAAAAACTGTTTTTT. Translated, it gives CASSIDRGGFREKLFF.